This passage covers 2 T cell receptor beta chains from one sample sequenced in a study of T-cell reconstitution after alpha-beta-depleted transplantation in children. Library preparation (for TCRbeta) was performed with unique molecular identifiers. Using its own MiXCR run on the PCR reads, TCRdb lists one record per CDR3 protein. The repertoire holds 83,000 or so distinct CDR3 sequences, with 7% to 9% as singletons. The source material was PBMCs from the stem cell graft donor, sampled from the stem cell graft. These receptors were collected from a human donor who donated a stem cell graft to a child with congenital amegakaryocytic thrombocytopenia.

At least ten counts were recorded for this clonotype. The chain has TRBV5-1 and TRBJ2-1; D uncertain. Germline CDR1 reads SGHRS; CDR2 reads YFSETQ. CDR3 length: 11 amino acids. Trimming removed 3 bases from V and 5 bases from J, with 3 bases in between. Here the CDR3 DNA reads TGCGCCAGCAGCTCTCACAATGAGCAGTTCTTC. It is translated as CASSSHNEQFF.

In its sample, this clonotype was seen many times. This rearrangement joins TRBV4-1 to TRBJ1-1; TRBD1 matches 7 bases. This CDR3 is 17 amino acids long. The trim removed 2 bases at V and 1 base at J, leaving 10 bases unmatched. Germline loops: CDR1 MGHRA, CDR2 YSYEKL. The CDR3 region is CASSQKSTGVRNTEAFF. CDR3 nucleotide sequence: TGCGCCAGCAGCCAAAAGTCTACAGGGGTAAGGAACACTGAAGCTTTCTTT.